These 30 T cell receptor beta chains share one sample of origin, sequenced in a study of blood T cell repertoires in COVID-19. Repertoires were generated with immunoSEQ multiplex PCR, while TCRdb's copy carries only in-frame clones and drops some. The data show 200,000 to 300,000 clones, with around 86% seen just once and just over 3% held by the top ten. The sequencing sample was made of peripheral blood. The receptors derive from a woman aged 30 to 39 who had recovered from COVID-19.

The rearrangement links TRBV7-8 to TRBJ2-7; 8 positions agree with TRBD1. Germline V lookup: CDR1 SGHVS, CDR2 FQNEAQ. With V trimmed by 2 bases and J by 3 bases, 3 bases remained unmatched. The CDR3 contains 14 residues. The CDR3 is CASSLPGTGYEQYF. The CDR3 DNA reads TGTGCCAGCAGCTTACCTGGGACAGGCTACGAGCAGTACTTC.

The chain recombines TRBV7-9 with TRBJ1-3; D is perhaps TRBD1 (5 bases). V was trimmed by 3 bases and J by 4 bases, leaving 16 bases between them. This CDR3 spans 16 amino acids. The germline gives CDR1 SEHNR, CDR2 FQNEAQ (reference sequence). This chain's CDR3 is CASSFWGRSGGNTIYF. The CDR3 DNA reads TGTGCCAGCAGCTTCTGGGGCCGGAGCGGGGGAAACACCATATATTTT.

The chain joins TRBV6-5 to TRBJ2-3; no clear D gene. The CDR3 length is 11 residues. Germline-derived CDR1 and CDR2 are MNHEY and SVGAGI. V lost 8 bases and J lost 6, with 9 bases in between. The chain's CDR3 is CASAYGDTQYF. As DNA, the CDR3 is TGTGCCAGCGCGTACGGGGATACGCAGTATTTT.

The chain joins TRBV30 to TRBJ1-5; D gene unclear. This CDR3 spans 13 amino acids. V shed 0 bases and J shed 2 bases, with 5 bases lying between them. Looked up from germline, CDR1 is GTSNPN and CDR2 is SVGIG (reference sequence). The CDR3 region is CAWSVQGNQPQHF. As DNA, the CDR3 is TGTGCCTGGAGTGTTCAGGGCAATCAGCCCCAGCATTTT.

The chain employs TRBV5-1 and TRBJ2-2; D is ambiguous. Germline CDR1 SGHRS, CDR2 YFSETQ. The V and J ends lost 3 bases and 0 bases respectively, with 9 bases between them. The CDR3 length is 15 residues. CDR3 DNA: TGCGCCAGCAGCTACTTCGGAGCGAACACCGGGGAGCTGTTTTTT. Its translation: CASSYFGANTGELFF.

The chain links TRBV2 to TRBJ1-5; 10 nucleotides match TRBD1. This CDR3 region has 16 residues. From germline, CDR1 is SNHLY and CDR2 FYNNEI. After removal of 3 bases from V and 4 bases from J, the junction contained 6 bases not matched to a gene. CDR3 bases: TGTGCCAGCAGTGATATGACAGGGGGCTGGAATCAGCCCCAGCATTTT. Amino acids: CASSDMTGGWNQPQHF.

The chain employs TRBV2 and TRBJ1-2; 8 bases line up with TRBD1. This CDR3 spans 16 amino acids. The ends lost 7 bases at V and 4 bases at J; junction bases unmatched: 14. Looked up from germline, CDR1 is SNHLY and CDR2 is FYNNEI. CDR3 coding DNA: TGTGCCAGCAAGAAGCTCAGGGGGCGAACGGGCTATGGCTACACCTTC. It yields the protein CASKKLRGRTGYGYTF.

V is TRBV7-2 and J is TRBJ1-3, with TRBD1 matching 9 bases. The CDR3 has 17 residues. Germline CDR1 SGHTA, CDR2 FQGNSA. V dropped 1 base and J dropped 1; count of bases not matched to a gene: 5. The CDR3 region has the DNA TGTGCCAGCAGCTTAGTCGGGACAGGGAATTCTGGAAACACCATATATTTT. It specifies CASSLVGTGNSGNTIYF.

This clone was seen a few times. The chain carries TRBV7-8 and TRBJ1-5; D is uncertain. V was pared by 5 bases and J by 6 bases, with 11 bases between. The germline V gene has CDR1 SGHVS and CDR2 FQNEAQ. The CDR3 sequence is 13 residues long. The CDR3 nucleotides read TGTGCCAGCAGCGCCGACTTCGCTCAGCCCCAGCATTTT. This gives the protein CASSADFAQPQHF.

The chain recombines TRBV2 with TRBJ1-4, with 10 bases identical to TRBD1. Per the germline V gene, CDR1 is SNHLY and CDR2 is FYNNEI. CDR3 length equals 15 residues. The junction had 6 bases not matched to a gene; V was cut back by 8 bases and J by 3 bases. The CDR3 loop reads CASGTGTGANEKLFF. CDR3 bases: TGTGCCAGCGGTACAGGGACAGGGGCTAATGAAAAACTGTTTTTT.

This clone is a singleton in its sample. The chain uses TRBV3-1 (or the pseudogene TRBV3-2) and TRBJ2-5, with TRBD2 matching 8 bases. From germline, CDR1 is LGHDT and CDR2 YNNKEL (reference sequence). The CDR3 has 15 residues. The V gene end was trimmed by 0 bases and the J gene end by 2 bases; junction bases not matched to a gene: 2. The CDR3 region is CASSQEGTSQETQYF. CDR3 nucleotides: TGTGCCAGCAGCCAAGAGGGGACTAGTCAAGAGACCCAGTACTTC.

This clone was detected a few times. This chain links TRBV7-9 with TRBJ2-5; 11 positions agree with TRBD2. The J segment lost 5 bases and the V segment lost 6 bases, leaving 8 bases of the junction unmatched. CDR1 is SEHNR and CDR2 is FQNEAQ in the germline V gene (reference sequence). The CDR3 totals 15 residues. The CDR3 is CASRTRLAGHETQYF. DNA of the CDR3: TGTGCCAGCAGAACTCGACTAGCGGGGCATGAGACCCAGTACTTC.

The chain joins TRBV7-6 to TRBJ2-7; weak D call: TRBD2 (6 bases). The CDR3 covers 19 residues. Germline loops: CDR1 SGHVS, CDR2 FNYEAQ. Trimming stripped 0 bases from V and 0 bases from J, with 21 bases between. CDR3: CASSLASGLAGGPSYEQYF. The CDR3 nucleotides read TGTGCCAGCAGCTTAGCGAGCGGGTTAGCTGGGGGACCCTCCTACGAGCAGTACTTC.

This chain uses TRBV3-1 (or the pseudogene TRBV3-2) with TRBJ1-6, with D perhaps TRBD1 (6 bases). Looked up from germline, CDR1 is LGHDT and CDR2 is YNNKEL (reference sequence). The V gene lost 0 bases and the J gene lost 7 bases, with 13 bases spanning the gap. CDR3 size: 16 residues. The CDR3 sequence is CASSQDPRGRNSPLHF. The CDR3 nucleotides read TGTGCCAGCAGCCAAGACCCCAGGGGACGGAATTCACCCCTCCACTTT.

The chain carries TRBV19 and TRBJ2-3; possible D gene TRBD1, 6 bases. Between the trimmed V and J ends, which lost 7 bases and 4 bases, there was a span of 12 bases. CDR1 is LNHDA and CDR2 is SQIVND in the germline V gene (reference sequence). CDR3 size: 13 residues. The CDR3 reads CASNQGTADTQYF. For the CDR3, the DNA is TGTGCCAGTAACCAGGGGACGGCAGATACGCAGTATTTT.

The chain joins TRBV7-8 to TRBJ1-1; tentative D call: TRBD1 (6 bases). The V gene's germline CDR1 is SGHVS and CDR2 FQNEAQ. Trimming pared 0 bases from V and 4 bases from J, leaving 18 bases between. This CDR3 spans 17 amino acids. The CDR3 DNA is TGTGCCAGCAGCTTAGCGTCCGGGGGGCAAGGGGGCACTGAAGCTTTCTTT. Its protein is CASSLASGGQGGTEAFF.

This clone appeared a few times. V is TRBV16 and J is TRBJ1-2; a possible D gene is TRBD1 (6 bases). The germline V and J ends were trimmed by 7 bases and 0 bases, with 15 bases remaining between them. CDR3 length: 15 residues. The germline V gene encodes CDR1 KGHSY and CDR2 FQNENV. Written as DNA, the CDR3 is TGTGCCAGCACCAAGACAGGAACCCCTAACTATGGCTACACCTTC. This translates into CASTKTGTPNYGYTF.

The genes are TRBV28 and TRBJ2-1, with 13 positions matching TRBD2. The CDR3 has 15 residues. Germline values: CDR1 MDHEN, CDR2 SYDVKM. The V and J ends lost 8 bases and 7 bases, in that order; junction bases with no gene match: 8. CDR3 sequence (DNA): TGTGCCAGCCACCCTAGACTAGCGGGAGGTAATGAGCAGTTCTTC. It codes for CASHPRLAGGNEQFF.

The chain couples TRBV14 to TRBJ1-6; 9 bases agree with TRBD1. V trimming: 4 bases; J trimming: 2 bases; junction bases outside the gene matches: 3. Germline lookup yields CDR1 SGHDN and CDR2 FVKESK. CDR3 length: 16 amino acids. The CDR3 is CASSRDRDPYNSPLHF. The DNA for the CDR3 is TGTGCCAGCAGCCGGGACAGGGACCCCTATAATTCACCCCTCCACTTT.

This clone was detected a few times. The J gene is TRBJ2-5, the V gene TRBV29-1; D gene uncertain. The germline gives CDR1 SQVTM, CDR2 ANQGSEA. This CDR3 has 12 residues. The CDR3 nucleotides read TGCAAGCAGGCCTTTGGCCAAGAGACCCAGTACTTC. It codes for CKQAFGQETQYF.

V usage is TRBV4-1 and J usage is TRBJ2-2; maybe TRBD1 (6 bases). V was clipped by 0 bases and J by 3 bases, with 14 bases between them. The CDR3 length is 17 residues. CDR1 and CDR2 (germline): MGHRA, YSYEKL. Here the CDR3 DNA reads TGCGCCAGCAGCCAAGAATTGGGGACAAGCTACACCGGGGAGCTGTTTTTT. It specifies CASSQELGTSYTGELFF.

V and J are TRBV4-1 and TRBJ1-3; maybe TRBD1 (6 bases). Trimming took off 4 bases at V and 4 bases at J, with 14 bases between the two ends. CDR3 length equals 15 residues. Per the germline V gene, CDR1 is MGHRA and CDR2 is YSYEKL. As DNA, the CDR3 is TGCGCCAGCAGCCTCAACAGGGCGGCAGGAAACACCATATATTTT. Translating it yields CASSLNRAAGNTIYF.

The chain is built from TRBV5-1 and TRBJ2-7, with D tentatively TRBD2 (6 bases). With 3 bases removed from V and 4 bases from J, the gap between germline ends came to 17 bases. The V gene's germline CDR1 is SGHRS and CDR2 YFSETQ. This CDR3 is 15 amino acids long. DNA of the CDR3: TGCGCCAGCAGCTCCGCGTTAGCGGTGACGTACGAGCAGTACTTC. The encoded protein is CASSSALAVTYEQYF. Looking up the rest from reference TRBV5-1 and TRBJ2-7 gives the full variable domain: KAGVTQTPRYLIKTRGQQVTLSCSPISGHRSVSWYQQTPGQGLQFLFEYFSETQRNKGNFPGRFSGRQFSNSRSEMNVSTLELGDSALYLCASSSALAVTYEQYFGPGTRLTVT.

CDR3 protein: CASSHWGGFQETQYF. As DNA, the CDR3 is TGTGCCAGCAGCCACTGGGGGGGCTTCCAAGAGACCCAGTACTTC. The chain recombines TRBV5-5 with TRBJ2-5, with D possibly being TRBD2 (7 bases). Germline CDR1 is SGHKS and CDR2 is YYEKEE (reference sequence). This CDR3 has 15 amino acids. V was trimmed by 4 bases and J by 1 base, leaving 14 bases between them.

This clone was counted between two and nine times. The genes are TRBV19 and TRBJ1-2; TRBD1 matches 9 bases. The trim removed 3 bases at V and 6 bases at J, leaving 5 bases unmatched. This CDR3 is built from 14 residues. CDR1 is LNHDA and CDR2 is SQIVND in the germline V gene (reference sequence). In nucleotides, the CDR3 is TGTGCCAGTAGTATTGAGGGGACAGGGAATGGCTACACCTTC. Its protein product is CASSIEGTGNGYTF.

The chain is built from TRBV11-3 and TRBJ2-1, with 8 bases matching TRBD2. Germline V CDR1 and CDR2: SGHNT, YENEEA. This CDR3 has 15 amino acids. The J segment lost 4 bases and the V segment lost 5 bases, leaving 7 bases of the junction unmatched. The CDR3 loop reads CASSPRGGPYNEQFF. DNA of the CDR3: TGTGCCAGCAGCCCTCGGGGGGGCCCGTACAATGAGCAGTTCTTC.

The J gene is TRBJ2-7, the V gene TRBV27, with TRBD2 matching over 11 bases. Trimming at V came to 7 bases and at J to 4 bases, leaving 3 bases not matched to a gene. CDR3 length: 13 residues. Germline V gives CDR1 MNHEY, CDR2 SMNVEV (reference sequence). CDR3 sequence (DNA): TGTGCCAGCACGGTAGCGGGGGGGTACGAGCAGTACTTC. This codes for CASTVAGGYEQYF.

The CDR3 nucleotides are TGTGCCAGCAGTGACGGACTCGGGGGTACAGATACGCAGTATTTT. Translated, it gives CASSDGLGGTDTQYF. The genes are TRBV6-4 and TRBJ2-3; TRBD2 is a possible D gene (6 bases). The V and J ends lost 2 bases and 3 bases respectively, with 12 bases between them. Germline V gene data show CDR1 as MRHNA and CDR2 as SNTAGT. The length of the CDR3 is 15 residues.

The V and J genes are TRBV6-5 and TRBJ2-1; tentative D call: TRBD1 (6 bases). Germline V gene sequence: CDR1 MNHEY, CDR2 SVGAGI. V was trimmed by 0 bases and J by 8 bases, leaving 11 bases between them. CDR3 length equals 14 residues. CDR3 coding DNA: TGTGCCAGCAGTTACTCCCTGGGGGCCCATGAGCAGTTCTTC. Its protein product is CASSYSLGAHEQFF.

This clone was observed a single time. The chain uses TRBV10-2 and TRBJ2-7; D remains unclear. V was cut by 1 base and J by 1 base, with 5 bases left in between. Per the germline V gene, CDR1 is WSHSY and CDR2 is SAAADI. This CDR3 region has 13 residues. In DNA form, the CDR3 reads TGCGCCAGCAGTGAGTTCCGGTCCTACGAGCAGTACTTC. Its protein is CASSEFRSYEQYF.